This T cell receptor beta chain emerged from a study of T cell repertoires in cytomegalovirus infection. Looking at the study overall: Well-studied HLA-B-restricted CMV epitopes were used in the study alongside recently identified HLA-C-restricted ones. An indication of both CMV infection and matching HLA type came from public TCR beta signatures. Broader study findings: CMV carriers with the relevant HLA were identified by cumulative public TCR beta family frequency. Clonotype analysis showed dominance of the ex vivo response by HLA-C-restricted CMV-specific TCR beta clonotypes.

Remarks on this clonotype: Its antigen remains unknown.

Trimming at V came to 7 bases and at J to 3 bases, leaving 8 bases not matched to a gene. The germline gives CDR1 SGHDT, CDR2 YYEEEE. The CDR3 is 14 amino acids. Each CDR3 protein is one row after TCRdb ran MiXCR on the reads. The sample holds roughly 990,000 distinct CDR3 sequences, about 33% seen once. The sample consisted of cultured CD8+ T cells from PBMCs, taken from culture after CMV antigen stimulation. The chain employs TRBV5-6 and TRBJ2-7; TRBD1 agrees at 9 bases. This TCR was sampled from a human donor in good health (CMV status not recorded). Some clones in this sample may be carry-over from other donors' samples. CDR3 region: CASRRDRDFYEQYF. The CDR3 DNA is TGTGCCAGCCGCCGGGACAGGGATTTCTACGAGCAGTACTTC.